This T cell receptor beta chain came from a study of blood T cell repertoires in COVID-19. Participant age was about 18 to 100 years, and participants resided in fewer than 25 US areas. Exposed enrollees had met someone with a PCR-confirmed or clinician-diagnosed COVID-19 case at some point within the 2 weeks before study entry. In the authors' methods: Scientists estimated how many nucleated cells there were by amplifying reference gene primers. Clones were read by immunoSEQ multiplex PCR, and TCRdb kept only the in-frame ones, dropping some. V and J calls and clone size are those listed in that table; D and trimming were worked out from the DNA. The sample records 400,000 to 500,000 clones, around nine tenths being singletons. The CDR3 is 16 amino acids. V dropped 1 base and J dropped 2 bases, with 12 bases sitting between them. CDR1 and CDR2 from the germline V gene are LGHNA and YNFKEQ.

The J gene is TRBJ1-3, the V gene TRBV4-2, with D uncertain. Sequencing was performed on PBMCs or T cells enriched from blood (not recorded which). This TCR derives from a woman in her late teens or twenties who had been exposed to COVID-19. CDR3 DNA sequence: TGTGCCAGCAGCCAAGTCGGAGATGCGGCTGGAAACACCATATATTTT. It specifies CASSQVGDAAGNTIYF.